This T cell receptor (beta chain) was sequenced for a study of cytomegalovirus exposure and HLA in healthy donors (dated by TCRdb to between 2016 and 2019). Context from the whole study: According to an earlier analysis of a few hundred of the donors, 200 million or so T cells yielded roughly 110 million unique TCR beta sequences and about 300 Gb of sequence data. In addition to the first cohort of about 650 subjects, a separate validation cohort of approximately 110 different subjects was used. Using immunosequencing, the study profiled T cell repertoires from approximately 700 subjects and related those repertoires to cytomegalovirus serostatus. All discovery cohort repertoires had been generated on a single sequencing platform. An early release covering roughly 580 HLA-typed donors comprised roughly 300 gigabases of sequencing data and around 86 million unique TCR sequences. The genetic ancestry cluster associated with self-reported Caucasian donors included about 81% of the roughly 410 genotyped donors. The aim of the study was to test whether cataloging public T cell receptors could identify signatures of past pathogen exposure. To study patterns of TCR occurrence, a later analysis re-analyzed previously published TCR beta repertoires from 666 donors and added high-resolution HLA genotyping. HLA typing included class I and class II loci at four-digit resolution. Because of strong linkage in the cohort, 5 or 6 DR-DQ haplotypes were treated as single units for association and clustering. Donor age, sex, ethnicity and CMV serostatus were compiled alongside the repertoire data. Typing coverage differed by locus: A, B, C, DRB1 and DQB1 were typed in about 629-630 donors, DQA1 in 500 to 550, DPA1 in around 610, and DPB1 in 450 to 480. In the later analysis, no new phenotypic data were used to find candidate immune exposures; instead, reliance was placed on TCR beta sequences and their occurrence across donors. In an earlier analysis of a few hundred of the donors, high-throughput TCR beta sequencing was used to judge whether each TCR beta V gene segment behaved as functional or pseudogenic. The study combined high-throughput TCR immunosequencing, statistical association of individual TCRs with disease status, and machine learning to predict cytomegalovirus infection status. In a later genetic analysis, genome-wide SNP genotypes for about 55% of the roughly 700 donors were used, and that subset was treated as a discovery cohort. On average, roughly 250,000 unique TCR beta nucleotide sequences were sequenced per donor among a few hundred genotyped donors of the cohort, with around 19% of those sequences being non-productive.

Overall study outcomes, separate from this receptor: Most CMV-associated TCR beta chains appeared to be HLA-restricted in a later analysis, and the HLA associations seemed to be driven largely by CMV exposure. A later analysis found that HLA-associated TCR beta chains were more clonally expanded and had lower generation probabilities than equally common non-associated chains. According to a later analysis, parvovirus B19, influenza, CMV and Epstein-Barr virus appeared linked to several top co-occurrence clusters. The sequencing pipeline was judged likely to have produced a cluster of highly shared sequence variants as a technical artifact. Only TCR beta chains were sequenced in this cohort, and the absence of alpha or paired-chain data limited detectable features. The study gave a list of 150 to 200 TCR beta chains associated with cytomegalovirus. A further reported finding was that TCR beta sequences accurately predicted the HLA-A and HLA-B alleles for most subjects in the first cohort. The classifier was reported to diagnose cytomegalovirus status with high specificity and sensitivity in both the original and validation cohorts. When HLA alleles, especially DR and DQ, strongly co-occurred, TCR associations were difficult to assign to individual alleles. Some IMGT-functional V segments, including TRBV6-2 and TRBV6-3, could not be told apart with the 87-base-pair reads, so those segments were excluded. In an earlier analysis of about 540 of the donors, most TCR beta V segments were observed in productive rearrangements about 87% or about 30% of the time, broadly matching IMGT annotations. For the cohort, immune exposure information was limited to CMV serostatus. The authors suggested that the approach could potentially be extended to other disease states and immunological phenotypes. According to a later analysis, TCR association rates differed among HLA loci, with DRB1 alleles showing the most associated TCRs and HLA-C alleles showing the fewest. A few of the identified cytomegalovirus-associated TCR beta chains were confirmed in vitro to be specific for cytomegalovirus antigens. In a later genetic analysis, a missense DCLRE1C variant was associated with V-gene and J-gene trimming of TCR beta chains, and the association was replicated in an independent cohort. Because some donors lacked HLA typing at each locus, the association tests relied only on the typed subset. Presence/absence analyses assumed roughly uniform sequencing depth across donors, an assumption that may not hold. Because counts were too low, approximately 18 rarely observed V segments, including chromosome 9 orphons, were excluded from the earlier analysis of some 540 of the donors. Linkage disequilibrium might explain the correlated functional status among segregating V segments, but an unknown experimental factor could not be excluded. While some public TCRs were present in many individuals, most TCR sequences turned up only very rarely across donors. Compared with the roughly 700-donor mean, donors in an Asian-associated ancestry cluster had fewer N-insertions in productive TCRs, according to a later genetic analysis. In a later analysis, some 17,000 TCR beta sequences were associated with specific HLA alleles at a false discovery rate of 0.05.

This clone was observed a few times. The antigen it recognizes is unknown. Base qualities are not recorded, but no much larger clone differs from it by a single base. The cysteine opens and the phenylalanine closes a CDR3 of 16 amino acids. Solely the CDR3 DNA is kept, with 48 bases framed from the first base. Trimmed from V: 2 bases; trimmed from J: 6 bases; junction bases lacking a gene match: 7. CDR1 MDHEN and CDR2 SYDVKM were looked up in the germline V gene. Libraries were made using the immunoSEQ multiplex PCR assay. For the multiplex PCR, a mixture combining 60 forward primers for TCR Vbeta segments and 13 reverse primers for TCR Jbeta segments was used. A multiplex PCR assay on genomic DNA amplified the CDR3 region of rearranged TCR beta genes. Amplified TCR beta libraries were sequenced as 87-base-pair reads on the Illumina HiSeq System. The study's processing was this. In a later analysis, about 80 million unique TCR beta chains were counted across the 650 to 750 repertoires, and approximately 11 million of these chains were shared by at least two donors. A nearest-neighbor algorithm error-corrected the raw reads and collapsed the reads into unique sequences, merging closely related sequences to remove PCR and sequencing errors. Alignment of CDR3 sequences to IMGT reference sequences was used to assign V, D and J gene segments. Each retained sequence needed at least a six-nucleotide match to both a V gene segment and a J gene segment. Rearrangements were classified as productive when the CDR3 lacked stop codons and remained in frame with V and J, and all other rearrangements were classified as non-productive. CDR3 was defined according to IMGT convention as the region running from the second conserved V-encoded cysteine to the conserved J-encoded phenylalanine. The earlier analysis of some 540 of the donors excluded any sequence lacking an unambiguous match to a single V gene segment. In an earlier analysis of almost 600 of the donors, a V segment was called functional when productive rearrangements were above 56.7%, and segregating when the standard deviation between donors exceeded 5%. A statistical classification framework was developed to diagnose cytomegalovirus status using the catalog of TCR beta chain sequences. A later analysis assigned V and J genes by comparing TCR nucleotide sequences with IMGT/GENE-DB human TR gene sequences. The TCRdist pipeline was used in a later analysis to assign CDR3 sequences and most-parsimonious VDJ recombination scenarios. A later analysis defined each TCR beta chain by its CDR3 amino acid sequence plus V-gene family, and excluded reads lacking a unique V-gene family. A later analysis removed 600 or so highly shared, low-generation-probability nucleotide sequences to deal with suspected cross-contamination and a sequencing artifact. In a later analysis, a clonal expansion index was calculated for each public chain from normalized within-repertoire ranks of inferred template counts. In a later analysis, generation probabilities were computed using a VDJ recombination model fitted to out-of-frame rearrangements, and the results were checked against IGoR. Hypergeometric tests were used in a later analysis to score TCR-TCR, TCR-HLA and TCR-CMV co-occurrence, with a repertoire-size bias correction applied to the TCR pairs. False discovery rates were estimated in a later analysis by permuting HLA or CMV assignments 20 times. A later analysis grouped co-occurring TCRs with DBSCAN, adding TCRdist sequence similarity when clustering within HLA-allele-positive subsets. Repertoires with fewer than 30,000 or more than 120,000 public chains, plus five repertoires with anomalous nucleotide sharing, were excluded from co-occurrence clustering. TCRdb mirrors the immuneACCESS table, restricted to in-frame sequences. Some clones are absent from its copies; in checked studies, under half trace to an unresolved V gene, and the reason for the others is unknown. The V and J calls and the clone size are those of that table, but D and trimming were determined from the DNA. The table for this sample lists 150,000 or so clones; less than 85% of them were counted only once. The ten largest account for about 1.5% of the sample.

In total, 500 to 700 healthy bone marrow donors made up the cohort. At the time of sampling, all cohort members were nominally healthy, though unrecorded immune exposures were likely present. The donor was CMV seronegative and belonged to the group of several hundred seronegative cohort members. A peripheral blood sample was provided by each donor, and peripheral blood mononuclear cells were used for TCR beta sequencing. Genomic DNA extraction from the blood cell samples was performed with the Qiagen DNeasy Blood Extraction Kit. The chain employs TRBV28 and TRBJ2-1, and 10 junction bases match TRBD1. This receptor was identified in a male donor in good health and CMV-seronegative. Sequenced input: PBMCs. For the CDR3, the sequence is CASSLRGTGEFNEQFF. The DNA sequence follows: TGTGCCAGCAGTTTACGGGGGACAGGGGAATTCAATGAGCAGTTCTTC.